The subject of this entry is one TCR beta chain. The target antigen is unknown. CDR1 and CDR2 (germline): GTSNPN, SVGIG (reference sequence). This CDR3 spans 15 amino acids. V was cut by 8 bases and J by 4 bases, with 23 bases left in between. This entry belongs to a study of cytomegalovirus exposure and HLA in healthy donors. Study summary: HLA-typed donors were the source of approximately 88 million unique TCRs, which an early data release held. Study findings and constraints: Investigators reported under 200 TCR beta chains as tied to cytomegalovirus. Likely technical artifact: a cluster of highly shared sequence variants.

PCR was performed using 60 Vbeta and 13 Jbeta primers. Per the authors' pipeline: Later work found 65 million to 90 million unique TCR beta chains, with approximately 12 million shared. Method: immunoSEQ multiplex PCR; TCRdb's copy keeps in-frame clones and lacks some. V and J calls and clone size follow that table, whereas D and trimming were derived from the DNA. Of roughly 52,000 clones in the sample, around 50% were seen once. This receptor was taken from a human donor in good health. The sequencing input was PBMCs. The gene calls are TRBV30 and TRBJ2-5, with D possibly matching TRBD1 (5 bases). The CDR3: CAGNLRLWGPETQYF. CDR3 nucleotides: TGTGCCGGCAACCTTCGTCTCTGGGGCCCAGAGACCCAGTACTTC.